The clone carrying this TCR beta chain has only a few counts. The sample originates from a study of T cell repertoires in cytomegalovirus infection. TCRdb re-derived calls from the reads in MiXCR, one entry per CDR3 protein. The sample has about 680,000 distinct CDR3 sequences, more than 20% seen once. Germline CDR1 DFQATT, CDR2 SNEGSKA (reference sequence). V lost 6 bases and J 6 bases, leaving 17 bases between the germline ends. This CDR3 spans 14 amino acids. The chain has TRBV20-1 and TRBJ2-2, with a possible D match to TRBD1 (6 bases). Sequenced input: CD8+ T cells from PBMCs. The sequence derives from a human donor in good health (CMV status not recorded). Some clones in this sample may be carry-over from other donors' samples. The DNA for the CDR3 is TGCAGTGCAGCTAACAGGGCCCTTTCCGGGGAGCTGTTTTTT. It encodes CSAANRALSGELFF.